This record looks at one T cell receptor (beta chain) sequence and its context. Its target is unknown. The sample belongs to a study of T cell responses to AZD1222 COVID-19 vaccine. Study outcomes and limitations: Scientists sampled the repertoires only once the peak T cell response had passed. Baseline seropositivity characterized only a handful of AZD1222 recipients.

CDR1 is KGHSH and CDR2 is LQKENI in the germline V gene. The CDR3 contains 13 residues. Deletions cut 0 bases from V and 2 bases from J, with 5 bases between. Produced via immunoSEQ multiplex PCR; TCRdb's table is partial and in-frame only. The sample carries some 140,000 clones, approximately 90% recorded once. The chain is built from TRBV18 and TRBJ2-7; possible D gene TRBD1, 5 bases. This sample comprised peripheral blood, obtained on day 0 of AZD1222 vaccination. The TCR was taken from an adult in good health. CDR3 sequence reads: CASSPPGAYEQYF. CDR3 DNA: TGTGCCAGCTCACCACCAGGGGCCTACGAGCAGTACTTC.